Given below is one T cell receptor (beta chain) in context. Its antigen is unidentified. Patients were aged 18 to 65, had disease duration under 2 months, and had newly diagnosed hyperthyroidism. The study excluded patients with uncontrolled infection, other autoimmune disease, pregnancy or lactation. Germline V gene lookup returns CDR1 LNHDA and CDR2 SQIVND (reference sequence). The CDR3 covers 13 residues. The J segment lost 7 bases and the V segment lost 7 bases, leaving 2 bases of the junction unmatched. Amplification yielded TCR beta CDR3 regions, with RNA transcripts as the source. TCR CDR3 underwent first-round RT-PCR with the HTBI primer set. TCRdb used MiXCR to reprocess the multiplex PCR reads, holding one entry per CDR3 protein. The table includes hundreds of thousands of distinct CDR3 sequences, 20% to 25% detected once. The data belong to a study of T cells in Graves' hyperthyroidism and ophthalmopathy.

Study-wide results and caveats: With a median lead of approximately 6 months before onset, the model predicted ophthalmopathy.

Sequencing used blood. This chain joins TRBV19 and TRBJ2-2, with 11 bases that match TRBD2. The sequence came from a man in his forties with Graves' hyperthyroidism that later progressed to Graves' ophthalmopathy. CDR3 DNA: TGTGCCAGTACACTAGCGGGAGACGGGGAGCTGTTTTTT. Protein product: CASTLAGDGELFF.